This T cell receptor beta chain stems from a study of T cells in Graves' hyperthyroidism and ophthalmopathy (dated 2019 in TCRdb). Turning to the overall study: Peripheral blood samples were taken at initial diagnosis, before any treatment was given. A discovery cohort of roughly 100 patients, approximately 44 with Graves' ophthalmopathy and approximately 55 with stable Graves' hyperthyroidism, was used to find distinguishing TCR V-J signatures. Whether ophthalmopathy could be predicted prospectively was tested in an independent validation cohort made up of roughly 19 hyperthyroidism patients plus 17 patients who later progressed to ophthalmopathy. The 100 discovery patients were randomly split 7:3 into training and test sets. Thyroid tissue and blood T-cell repertoires from over 5 Graves' hyperthyroidism patients were also compared in the study. Once sampling was done, hyperthyroidism patients were given methimazole at a starting dose of 30 mg daily, whereas ophthalmopathy patients were given high-dose intravenous methylprednisolone. According to the paper, TCR Vbeta CDR3 sequencing was carried out on about 140 peripheral blood samples, which came from around 43 ophthalmopathy, 80 or so hyperthyroidism and approximately 17 progressor patients. Broader findings and caveats from the paper: A model built on a 13 V-J signature distinguished ophthalmopathy from stable hyperthyroidism, reaching roughly 88% sensitivity and 81.08% specificity in cross-validation and 80%/75% in testing. Most expanded thyroid clonotypes (frequency above 0.001) were also detected in blood, suggesting blood repertoires may reflect thyroid immune responses. No statistical method was used to fix the sample size in advance, and group allocation was not hidden from the investigators. In validation, the model predicted progression to ophthalmopathy with just under 71% sensitivity and around 72% specificity, a median of 6.5 months before onset.

To note about this clonotype: It lacks a known antigen. No quality values exist for individual bases; no much larger clone is one base distant.

Amplification of TCR beta CDR3 regions was carried out from RNA transcripts. The TCR CDR3 was subjected to a first round of RT-PCR using the HTBI primer set and the Qiagen OneStep RT-PCR kit. Libraries were constructed in a second round of multiplex PCR, after which size selection and purification were carried out. Sequencing of the libraries was done on an Illumina HiSeq2000 using paired-end 100 bp reads. On the authors' methods: SOAPnuke was used to process the raw data, with reads discarded if the reads contained adapters or uncalled bases, had a mean Phred below 15, or lacked an exact constant-primer or identifier match. COPE v1.2.5 was used to merge the high-quality paired reads, and each unique nucleotide sequence was defined as a clonotype. MiTCR v1.1 was used to align clonotypes to the IMGT TRBV, TRBD and TRBJ reference segments. Analysis was restricted to V-J combinations with a frequency above 0.0001, which covered about 99% of repertoires. A TCS score was defined as the ratio of F50 (clonal expansion) to E x V (chaos), with BLOSUM62-based TCRdist applied between CDR3 peptides within each V-J. Welch's t-statistics and random forest reduced around 510 V-J features to 13, which were used in a naive Bayes classifier (R e1071). TCRdb applied fastp at Q25 and MiXCR to the public reads, then kept only in-frame beta chains. For every CDR3 protein sequence, its rows merge into one entry that carries the most common genes and DNA. For this entry, the V and J calls and clone size follow TCRdb and not the study's own pipeline. Present in this sample are over 700,000 distinct CDR3 sequences, over 15% of which were seen just once. The top ten hold around 15% of the sample.

Hyperthyroidism patients were newly diagnosed, with disease duration under 2 months, and aged 18 to 65 years. Any patient with an uncontrolled infection, another autoimmune disease, pregnancy or lactation was excluded. Diagnoses relied on clinical symptoms, serum thyroxine and TRAb, thyroid ultrasound and orbital computed tomography. For progressor patients, blood was drawn at the first diagnosis of hyperthyroidism, before any ophthalmopathy symptoms had appeared. PBMCs were isolated from around 10 ml of fresh peripheral blood by Ficoll-Paque density gradient centrifugation. Progressor patients were first diagnosed with Graves' hyperthyroidism and then developed ophthalmopathy during follow-up. Total RNA was extracted with Trizol reagent, and quality was checked on an Agilent 2100 Bioanalyzer. The germline V gene (reference sequence) yields SGHNT for CDR1 and YYREEE for CDR2. The CDR3, from cysteine to phenylalanine, totals 13 residues. Solely the CDR3 DNA is kept, with 39 bases framed from the first base. V lost 0 bases and J lost 4 bases; the stretch between them is 7 bases long.

This clonotype originated in a woman in her 50s with Graves' hyperthyroidism that later progressed to Graves' ophthalmopathy. The sample was blood. The chain was built from TRBV5-4 and TRBJ1-2; the D segment cannot be called with confidence. The CDR3 is CASSLELIYGYTF. Read as DNA, the sequence is TGTGCCAGCAGCTTGGAACTTATCTATGGCTACACCTTC.